This entry lists 17 T cell receptor beta chains sequenced from one sample in a study of T cells after posttransplantation cyclophosphamide. The protocol was immunoSEQ multiplex PCR, while the TCRdb copy is restricted to in-frame clones and leaves out a portion. Of about 6,900 clones detected, roughly 97% appear once; the ten largest clones hold 0.5% to 0.6%. Sequences were obtained from naive CD8+ T cells sorted from PBMCs. The receptors derive from a young woman in good health and a related stem cell transplant donor.

CDR3 in DNA: TGTGCCAGCAGCTTTTTCGGGGGAGACTCTGGAAACACCATATATTTT. Translation: CASSFFGGDSGNTIYF. V is TRBV7-2 and J is TRBJ1-3; D is perhaps TRBD1 (5 bases). V dropped 3 bases and J dropped 0 bases, with 12 bases sitting between them. Germline assignment: CDR1 SGHTA and CDR2 FQGNSA. This CDR3 comprises 16 residues.

The chain uses TRBV7-3 and TRBJ2-1; TRBD1 is a possible D gene (6 bases). V lost 5 bases and J 3 bases, leaving 8 bases between the germline ends. Germline loops: CDR1 SGHTA, CDR2 FQGTGA. The CDR3 loop spans 13 amino acids. Written as DNA, the CDR3 is TGTGCCAGCAGCGCGGACAGCTACAATGAGCAGTTCTTC. This gives the protein CASSADSYNEQFF.

The V and J genes are TRBV9 and TRBJ1-2, with no clear D. The CDR3 has 14 amino acids. Germline V lookup: CDR1 SGDLS, CDR2 YYNGEE. Trimming removed 0 bases from V and 0 bases from J, with 6 bases in between. Here the CDR3 reads CASSVESANYGYTF. Here the CDR3 DNA reads TGTGCCAGCAGCGTAGAATCAGCTAACTATGGCTACACCTTC.

V and J are TRBV6-5 and TRBJ2-7; D possibly corresponds to TRBD1 (6 bases). Per the germline V gene, CDR1 is MNHEY and CDR2 is SVGAGI. V was clipped by 2 bases and J by 3 bases, with 17 bases between them. The CDR3 consists of 16 residues. CDR3 protein: CASSYGTLGADYEQYF. The DNA for the CDR3 is TGTGCCAGCAGTTACGGCACCTTGGGGGCAGACTACGAGCAGTACTTC.

A remark on this clone: The junction departs from the called germline gene at one end, perhaps through a read error. The chain uses TRBV7-9 and TRBJ1-1; 11 bases line up with TRBD1. The length of the CDR3 is 14 residues. Germline CDR1 is SEHNR and CDR2 is FQNEAQ (reference sequence). The CDR3 DNA follows: TGTGCCGGCAGCAGTGGACAGGGGGCCACTGAAGCTTTCTTT. Its translation: CAGSSGQGATEAFF. Complete variable domain (other parts from reference TRBV7-9 and TRBJ1-1): DTGVSQNPRHKITKRGQNVTFRCDPISEHNRLYWYRQTLGQGPEFLTYFQNEAQLEKSRLLSDRFSAERPKGSFSTLEIQRTEQGDSAMYLCAGSSGQGATEAFFGQGTRLTVV.

This sequence joins TRBV4-1 and TRBJ2-1; tentative D call: TRBD2 (5 bases). The CDR3 has 13 amino acids. Trimming took 0 bases from V and 8 from J, leaving 8 bases between them. Per germline, CDR1 MGHRA and CDR2 YSYEKL. As DNA, the CDR3 is TGCGCCAGCAGCCAAGATCGAGGGCATGAGCAGTTCTTC. Translating gives CASSQDRGHEQFF.

The V and J genes are TRBV30 and TRBJ2-7, with a weak D call TRBD1 (6 bases). The CDR3 runs 13 residues. Germline V gene lookup returns CDR1 GTSNPN and CDR2 SVGIG (reference sequence). V lost 4 bases and J lost 2, with 12 bases in between. The DNA of the CDR3 is TGTGCCTGGATTTCCGGGGACACCTACGAGCAGTACTTC. Encoded protein: CAWISGDTYEQYF.

The J gene is TRBJ2-7, the V gene TRBV6-1; tentative D call: TRBD2 (7 bases). CDR1 and CDR2 (germline): MNHNS, SASEGT. Trimming removed 6 bases at V and 2 bases at J, with 14 bases between. This CDR3 contains 14 residues. The CDR3 loop reads CASRGGQDAYEQYF. The CDR3, as DNA: TGTGCCAGCAGGGGGGGGCAGGATGCCTACGAGCAGTACTTC.

This clone was picked up one time. The chain combines TRBV29-1 with TRBJ2-7, with 8 positions matching TRBD1. The CDR3 extends over 14 amino acids. CDR1 is SQVTM and CDR2 is ANQGSEA in the germline V gene. J lost 5 bases, V lost 0 bases, and 6 bases had no gene match. The CDR3 protein is CSVEDPRGLNEQYF. CDR3 nucleotide sequence: TGCAGCGTTGAAGACCCCAGGGGGCTGAACGAGCAGTACTTC.

This CDR3 reads CASSLRSGLEQTQYF. The CDR3 bases are TGCGCCAGCAGCCTACGTTCGGGACTAGAGCAGACCCAGTACTTC. This rearrangement joins TRBV4-1 to TRBJ2-5; TRBD2 aligns across 8 bases. The ends lost 4 bases at V and 6 bases at J; junction bases unmatched: 10. CDR1 and CDR2 (germline): MGHRA, YSYEKL. The CDR3 consists of 15 residues.

This clone was detected only a few times. The chain couples TRBV4-3 to TRBJ1-1; D is ambiguous. V was clipped by 1 base and J by 1 base, with 4 bases between them. Germline CDR1 reads LGHNA; CDR2 reads YSLEER. The CDR3 has 13 amino acids. CDR3 sequence: CASSQARNTEAFF. CDR3 DNA sequence: TGCGCCAGCAGCCAAGCCAGGAACACTGAAGCTTTCTTT.

The chain recombines TRBV29-1 with TRBJ1-2; weak D call: TRBD1 (5 bases). CDR3 length: 22 amino acids. Between the trimmed V and J ends, which lost 0 bases and 0 bases, there was a span of 32 bases. Germline CDR1 is SQVTM and CDR2 is ANQGSEA. CDR3 region: CSVEDGLTGAGSLYPANYGYTF. As DNA, the CDR3 is TGCAGCGTTGAAGATGGGTTGACGGGAGCAGGGAGCCTTTATCCAGCTAACTATGGCTACACCTTC.

This chain links TRBV7-2 with TRBJ2-7; 11 nucleotides align to TRBD1. Germline V gives CDR1 SGHTA, CDR2 FQGNSA. The CDR3 spans 14 residues. The ends lost 6 bases at V and 5 bases at J; junction bases unmatched: 6. The CDR3 DNA follows: TGTGCCAGCAGTTCCCCGGGACAGGGGGACGAGCAGTACTTC. Translating it yields CASSSPGQGDEQYF.

This clone has a single count. The chain recombines TRBV29-1 with TRBJ2-1; 8 bases are a match to TRBD2. Germline V gene data show CDR1 as SQVTM and CDR2 as ANQGSEA. This CDR3 is 13 amino acids long. The ends lost 2 bases at V and 6 bases at J; junction bases unmatched: 3. CDR3 sequence (DNA): TGCAGCGTTGAAATGCGGGGGGTCAATGAGCAGTTCTTC. It encodes CSVEMRGVNEQFF.

The gene calls are TRBV7-6 and TRBJ2-2, with D tentatively TRBD1 (7 bases). CDR1 and CDR2 (germline): SGHVS, FNYEAQ. The CDR3 is 13 amino acids. V shed 5 bases and J shed 6 bases, with 10 bases lying between them. CDR3 residues: CASSPGGSGELFF. CDR3 in DNA: TGTGCCAGCAGCCCAGGGGGGTCCGGGGAGCTGTTTTTT.

This sequence joins TRBV7-9 and TRBJ2-2; 7 bases are shared with TRBD1. Germline CDR1 and CDR2: SEHNR and FQNEAQ (reference sequence). CDR3 length: 17 amino acids. Unmatched junction bases numbered 9, after V lost 5 bases and J lost 0 bases. Here the CDR3 DNA reads TGTGCCAGCAGCCCACCGCTGACAGGGTCGAACACCGGGGAGCTGTTTTTT. Protein: CASSPPLTGSNTGELFF. The complete variable domain, with remaining parts taken from reference TRBV7-9 and TRBJ2-2, reads DTGVSQNPRHKITKRGQNVTFRCDPISEHNRLYWYRQTLGQGPEFLTYFQNEAQLEKSRLLSDRFSAERPKGSFSTLEIQRTEQGDSAMYLCASSPPLTGSNTGELFFGEGSRLTVL.

The chain employs TRBV27 and TRBJ2-2; TRBD1 is a possible D gene (5 bases). V was trimmed by 7 bases and J by 4 bases, leaving 10 bases between them. This CDR3 comprises 13 residues. In germline, CDR1 is MNHEY, CDR2 SMNVEV (reference sequence). CDR3 nucleotides: TGTGCCAGCACCACAGGTTCCACCGGGGAGCTGTTTTTT. As protein: CASTTGSTGELFF.